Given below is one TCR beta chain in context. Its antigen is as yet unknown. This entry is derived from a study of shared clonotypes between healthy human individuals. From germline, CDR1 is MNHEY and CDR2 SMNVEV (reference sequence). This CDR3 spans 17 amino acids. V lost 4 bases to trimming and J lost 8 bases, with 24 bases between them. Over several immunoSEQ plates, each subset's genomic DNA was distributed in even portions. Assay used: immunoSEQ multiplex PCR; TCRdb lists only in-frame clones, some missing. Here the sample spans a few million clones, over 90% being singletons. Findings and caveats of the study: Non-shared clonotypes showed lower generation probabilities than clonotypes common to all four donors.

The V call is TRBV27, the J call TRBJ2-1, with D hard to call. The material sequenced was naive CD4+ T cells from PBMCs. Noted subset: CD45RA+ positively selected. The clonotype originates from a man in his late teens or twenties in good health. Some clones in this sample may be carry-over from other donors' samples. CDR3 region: CASSSLPRVRLGDEQFF. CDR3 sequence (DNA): TGTGCCAGCAGTTCACTCCCTCGGGTCAGGTTAGGCGATGAGCAGTTCTTC.